What follows are 30 T cell receptor beta chains derived from one specimen sequenced in a study of T cells in Graves' hyperthyroidism and ophthalmopathy. TCR beta CDR3 regions were amplified from RNA. Primed by the HTBI set, a first-round RT-PCR was run on the TCR CDR3. In TCRdb, the multiplex PCR reads were re-called with MiXCR into one record per CDR3 protein. The profile shows 500,000 to 750,000 distinct CDR3 sequences, 12% to 15% of them singletons. The sequencing input was blood. These receptors were obtained from a woman between 18 and 29 years old with Graves' ophthalmopathy.

The rearrangement links TRBV4-2 to TRBJ2-5; D is uncertain. Germline CDR1 and CDR2: LGHNA and YNFKEQ. V was clipped by 1 base and J by 5 bases, with 8 bases between them. The CDR3 contains 13 residues. The CDR3 sequence is CASSQGFTETQYF. DNA for the CDR3: TGTGCCAGCAGCCAAGGCTTTACCGAGACCCAGTACTTC.

The CDR3 spells CASSMDREGEQYF. The CDR3 nucleotides read TGTGCCAGTAGTATGGACAGGGAGGGCGAGCAGTACTTC. The chain recombines TRBV19 with TRBJ2-7; the D gene is possibly TRBD1 (8 bases). From germline, CDR1 is LNHDA and CDR2 SQIVND (reference sequence). V lost 3 bases to trimming and J lost 6 bases, with 12 bases between them. The CDR3 extends over 13 amino acids.

This clonotype has more than one count but fewer than ten. The rearrangement links TRBV30 to TRBJ2-7; 9 bases agree with TRBD1. V shed 7 bases, J shed 3 bases, and the junction held 4 bases outside the gene matches. The CDR3 contains 12 residues. Germline CDR1 GTSNPN, CDR2 SVGIG (reference sequence). The CDR3 protein is CALQGAVYEQYF. CDR3 coding DNA: TGTGCCTTACAGGGGGCGGTCTACGAGCAGTACTTC.

This clonotype was picked up many times. V and J are TRBV28 and TRBJ1-5, with 8 bases that match TRBD1. Germline-derived CDR1 and CDR2 are MDHEN and SYDVKM. The CDR3 has 16 residues. V shed 6 bases, J shed 3 bases, and the junction held 10 bases outside the gene matches. The DNA of the CDR3 is TGTGCCAGCAGAAGTGACAGGGGTGGCAACAATCAGCCCCAGCATTTT. Residues: CASRSDRGGNNQPQHF.

There are many counts of this clonotype. The chain combines TRBV7-9 with TRBJ2-3; D might be TRBD2 (5 bases). Germline values: CDR1 SEHNR, CDR2 FQNEAQ (reference sequence). This CDR3 region has 14 residues. V was trimmed by 4 bases and J by 1 base, leaving 9 bases between them. CDR3 coding DNA: TGTGCCAGCAGCTGGCTAGCTGGCACAGATACGCAGTATTTT. This translates into CASSWLAGTDTQYF.

This clonotype showed up just once. The genes are TRBV9 and TRBJ2-3, with D unclear. The germline gives CDR1 SGDLS, CDR2 YYNGEE. This CDR3 is built from 12 residues. Trimming cost V 0 bases and J 6 bases, with 5 bases left between them. CDR3 nucleotides: TGTGCCAGCAGCGTAGATCGGGATACGCAGTATTTT. Protein sequence: CASSVDRDTQYF. Full variable domain (rest looked up from reference TRBV9 and TRBJ2-3): DSGVTQTPKHLITATGQRVTLRCSPRSGDLSVYWYQQSLDQGLQFLIQYYNGEERAKGNILERFSAQQFPDLHSELNLSSLELGDSALYFCASSVDRDTQYFGPGTRLTVL.

In its sample, this clonotype was seen many times. This chain joins TRBV11-3 and TRBJ2-7, with D tentatively TRBD2 (5 bases). Trimming removed 4 bases at V and 0 bases at J, with 10 bases between. The germline gives CDR1 SGHNT, CDR2 YENEEA. The CDR3 totals 14 residues. CDR3 nucleotide sequence: TGTGCCAGCAGCTCATTAGCGTCCTCCTACGAGCAGTACTTC. Protein sequence: CASSSLASSYEQYF.

Ten or more counts support this clonotype. V gene TRBV18 combines with J gene TRBJ2-7; D gene unclear. This CDR3 region has 14 residues. V lost 1 base and J lost 4, with 11 bases in between. Germline V gene lookup returns CDR1 KGHSH and CDR2 LQKENI. The DNA of the CDR3 is TGTGCCAGCTCACCACAGGGATGGCAGTACGAGCAGTACTTC. Protein: CASSPQGWQYEQYF. Full variable domain (missing parts from reference TRBV18 and TRBJ2-7): NAGVMQNPRHLVRRRGQEARLRCSPMKGHSHVYWYRQLPEEGLKFMVYLQKENIIDESGMPKERFSAEFPKEGPSILRIQQVVRGDSAAYFCASSPQGWQYEQYFGPGTRLTVT.

Written as DNA, the CDR3 is TGTGCCACCAGCAGAGATCTTCGAGCGGGAGGGACAGATACGCAGTATTTT. This encodes CATSRDLRAGGTDTQYF. The rearrangement joins TRBV15 to TRBJ2-3; 10 nucleotides line up with TRBD2. The CDR3 sequence is 17 residues long. V was clipped by 0 bases and J by 3 bases; unmatched bases: 6. Germline CDR1 reads LNHNV; CDR2 reads YYDKDF (reference sequence).

The DNA of the CDR3 is TGCGCCAGCAGCCAACATTTGGATAGTGGCTACACCTTC. Translating gives CASSQHLDSGYTF. The V gene is TRBV4-1, the J gene TRBJ1-2, with unresolved D. Germline V gene sequence: CDR1 MGHRA, CDR2 YSYEKL. This CDR3 has 13 amino acids. Trimming took 2 bases from V and 7 from J, leaving 11 bases between them.

This clonotype was recorded many times. J is TRBJ2-5 and V is TRBV2; 14 nucleotides line up with TRBD2. This CDR3 spans 16 amino acids. Trimming cost V 7 bases and J 7 bases; bases outside gene matches: 11. Germline CDR1 and CDR2: SNHLY and FYNNEI. In DNA form, the CDR3 reads TGTGCCAGCATTCCGACTAGCGGGAGGGCCGTAGGGACCCAGTACTTC. Translating it yields CASIPTSGRAVGTQYF. Using reference TRBV2 and TRBJ2-5 for the parts outside the CDR3, the full variable domain is EPEVTQTPSHQVTQMGQEVILRCVPISNHLYFYWYRQILGQKVEFLVSFYNNEISEKSEIFDDQFSVERPDGSNFTLKIRSTKLEDSAMYFCASIPTSGRAVGTQYFGPGTRLLVL.

This clonotype was detected ten times or more. The genes are TRBV7-9 and TRBJ2-5; 9 bases are a match to TRBD2. CDR1 SEHNR and CDR2 FQNEAQ come from the germline V gene (reference sequence). The CDR3 is 14 amino acids. V dropped 4 bases and J dropped 1; count of bases not matched to a gene: 1. CDR3: CASSWTSAQETQYF. CDR3 nucleotide sequence: TGTGCCAGCAGCTGGACTAGCGCCCAAGAGACCCAGTACTTC. Full variable domain (missing parts from reference TRBV7-9 and TRBJ2-5): DTGVSQNPRHKITKRGQNVTFRCDPISEHNRLYWYRQTLGQGPEFLTYFQNEAQLEKSRLLSDRFSAERPKGSFSTLEIQRTEQGDSAMYLCASSWTSAQETQYFGPGTRLLVL.

This clonotype showed up many times. The chain links TRBV6-4 to TRBJ1-1, with D unresolved. Germline CDR1 reads MRHNA; CDR2 reads SNTAGT. Trimming cost V 4 bases and J 2 bases, with 8 bases left between them. There are 13 residues in the CDR3. The CDR3 bases are TGTGCCAGCAGTGCCTCGATTAACACTGAAGCTTTCTTT. It is translated as CASSASINTEAFF.

The chain links TRBV24-1 to TRBJ1-2, with 8 positions matching TRBD1. Trimming cost V 3 bases and J 7 bases; bases outside gene matches: 6. Germline CDR1 and CDR2: KGHDR and SFDVKD. This CDR3 region has 14 residues. CDR3: CATSDAGGWGGYTF. Here the CDR3 DNA reads TGTGCCACCAGTGATGCAGGGGGCTGGGGTGGCTACACCTTC.

This clonotype came up many times. This chain joins TRBV7-3 and TRBJ2-1, with D maybe TRBD1 (5 bases). Between the trimmed V and J ends, which lost 5 bases and 4 bases, there was a span of 15 bases. Germline V CDR1 and CDR2: SGHTA, FQGTGA. The length of the CDR3 is 15 residues. The CDR3 sequence: CASSPTQGPYNEQFF. The DNA of the CDR3 is TGTGCCAGCAGCCCGACCCAGGGTCCGTACAATGAGCAGTTCTTC. Full variable domain (outside the CDR3, taken from reference TRBV7-3 and TRBJ2-1): GAGVSQTPSNKVTEKGKYVELRCDPISGHTALYWYRQSLGQGPEFLIYFQGTGAADDSGLPNDRFFAVRPEGSVSTLKIQRTERGDSAVYLCASSPTQGPYNEQFFGPGTRLTVL.

This clonotype was detected only a few times. The chain uses TRBV20-1 and TRBJ2-7; 15 positions match TRBD2. Per the germline V gene, CDR1 is DFQATT and CDR2 is SNEGSKA (reference sequence). V trimming: 5 bases; J trimming: 3 bases; junction bases outside the gene matches: 17. This CDR3 contains 19 residues. The CDR3 protein is CSAEHRDRTSGRVRYEQYF. The CDR3 coding sequence is TGCAGTGCTGAGCACCGGGATCGGACTAGCGGGAGGGTCCGCTACGAGCAGTACTTC.

This clonotype was detected ten times or more. This rearrangement joins TRBV6-2 or TRBV6-3 to TRBJ2-3, with D possibly TRBD1 on 6 matching bases. V gave up 2 bases and J gave up 11 bases, with 11 bases separating them. This CDR3 is 12 amino acids long. Germline assignment: CDR1 MNHEY and CDR2 SVGEGT. The CDR3 DNA sequence: TGTGCCAGCAGTTACCCTGACAGGCAGCAGTATTTT. This gives the protein CASSYPDRQQYF.

In this sample, this clonotype turned up many times. The chain employs TRBV7-2 and TRBJ2-7; the match to TRBD2 covers 9 bases. Germline V gene data show CDR1 as SGHTA and CDR2 as FQGNSA. This CDR3 has 15 residues. V lost 5 bases and J lost 5; bases outside the gene matches: 10. CDR3 coding DNA: TGTGCCAGCAGCCCCATGACTAGCGGCTTGAACGAGCAGTACTTC. Protein: CASSPMTSGLNEQYF. Based on the CDR3 plus reference TRBV7-2 and TRBJ2-7, the full variable domain is GAGVSQSPSNKVTEKGKDVELRCDPISGHTALYWYRQSLGQGLEFLIYFQGNSAPDKSGLPSDRFSAERTGGSVSTLTIQRTQQEDSAVYLCASSPMTSGLNEQYFGPGTRLTVT.

This clonotype was seen ten or more times. This chain links TRBV11-1 with TRBJ2-3, with 7 nucleotides matching TRBD2. Germline assignment: CDR1 SGHAT and CDR2 FQDESV (reference sequence). The length of the CDR3 is 15 residues. V shed 0 bases, J shed 5 bases, and the junction held 5 bases outside the gene matches. The CDR3: CASSLAGGAIDTQYF. The CDR3 nucleotides read TGTGCCAGCAGCTTAGCGGGAGGGGCCATAGATACGCAGTATTTT. Looking up the rest from reference TRBV11-1 and TRBJ2-3 gives the full variable domain: EAEVAQSPRYKITEKSQAVAFWCDPISGHATLYWYRQILGQGPELLVQFQDESVVDDSQLPKDRFSAERLKGVDSTLKIQPAELGDSAMYLCASSLAGGAIDTQYFGPGTRLTVL.

In its sample, this clonotype was seen many times. The chain employs TRBV9 and TRBJ1-1, with a tentative D call TRBD1 (5 bases). Trimming cost V 2 bases and J 1 base, with 9 bases left between them. The germline gives CDR1 SGDLS, CDR2 YYNGEE. There are 14 residues in the CDR3. CDR3 in DNA: TGTGCCAGCAGCGTCACAGGTTCGAACACTGAAGCTTTCTTT. Translation: CASSVTGSNTEAFF.

This clonotype was recorded at least ten times. The CDR3 here is CASSRLAGVSDTQYF. The CDR3 region has the DNA TGTGCCAGCAGCCGGCTAGCGGGAGTATCTGATACGCAGTATTTT. V is TRBV27 and J is TRBJ2-3; 10 nucleotides agree with TRBD2. From germline, CDR1 is MNHEY and CDR2 SMNVEV (reference sequence). This CDR3 spans 15 amino acids. The ends lost 6 bases at V and 6 bases at J; junction bases unmatched: 9.

To note about this clonotype: This may stem from a read error, because a much larger clone lies one nucleotide away. The chain combines TRBV6-2 or TRBV6-3 with TRBJ2-5; maybe TRBD1 (6 bases). CDR1 MNHEY and CDR2 SVGEGT come from the germline V gene. The CDR3 extends over 14 amino acids. The CDR3 DNA reads TGTGCCAGCAGTTACGGAACAGGGTGGGAGACCCAGTGCTTC. Translated: CASSYGTGWETQCF.

The CDR3 DNA follows: TGCAGCGCCAAGCGGGAGGGCCTCTTCTTC. Protein product: CSAKREGLFF. V gene TRBV29-1 combines with J gene TRBJ2-1; 10 bases are a match to TRBD2. J lost 16 bases, V lost 7 bases, and 7 bases had no gene match. CDR1 is SQVTM, CDR2 ANQGSEA, per germline. There are 10 residues in the CDR3.

This clonotype was counted ten times or more. The chain employs TRBV7-2 and TRBJ2-2; D is possibly TRBD1 or TRBD2 (6 bases each). The germline V and J ends were trimmed by 3 bases and 4 bases, with 15 bases remaining between them. The CDR3 consists of 16 residues. Germline V lookup: CDR1 SGHTA, CDR2 FQGNSA. CDR3 residues: CASSFLGGAGTGELFF. The CDR3, as DNA: TGTGCCAGCAGCTTTTTGGGGGGCGCGGGCACCGGGGAGCTGTTTTTT.

This clonotype appeared many times. The chain is built from TRBV5-1 and TRBJ2-2, with unresolved D. This CDR3 is built from 14 residues. V was cut by 1 base and J by 4 bases, with 8 bases left in between. In germline, CDR1 is SGHRS, CDR2 YFSETQ. CDR3 protein: CASSLNPGTGELFF. CDR3 nucleotides: TGCGCCAGCAGCTTGAACCCAGGCACCGGGGAGCTGTTTTTT.

CDR3 nucleotides: TGTGCCAGCAGCCCCCAAGTCCTGAGACAGAGGACTTCTGGGGCCAACGTCCTGACTTTC. It is translated as CASSPQVLRQRTSGANVLTF. This sequence joins TRBV27 and TRBJ2-6; D could derive from TRBD1 or TRBD2 (5 bases each). Trimming shortened V by 6 bases and J by 1 base, and 25 bases separated the two germline ends. This CDR3 comprises 20 residues. CDR1 is MNHEY and CDR2 is SMNVEV in the germline V gene (reference sequence).

This clonotype occurred many times. The chain employs TRBV2 and TRBJ2-2, with 11 bases aligning to TRBD2. Germline loops: CDR1 SNHLY, CDR2 FYNNEI. V was pared by 6 bases and J by 7 bases, with 10 bases of the junction left unmatched. The CDR3 sequence is 16 residues long. The CDR3 reads CASSSRRGTSGGELFF. For the CDR3, the DNA is TGTGCCAGCAGCTCCCGGAGGGGGACTAGCGGCGGGGAGCTGTTTTTT.

This clonotype was seen ten or more times. In nucleotides, the CDR3 is TGCGCCAGCAGCCAAGATAGTAGCGGGGGCCTGCGGGGCTACACCTTC. It encodes CASSQDSSGGLRGYTF. The chain links TRBV4-3 to TRBJ1-2, with D perhaps TRBD1 (6 bases). CDR1 and CDR2 (germline): LGHNA, YSLEER. V lost 0 bases, J lost 8 bases, and 19 bases lay in between. The CDR3 consists of 16 residues.

The table lists this clonotype with many counts. J is TRBJ1-1 and V is TRBV27; maybe TRBD1 (6 bases). The V gene lost 3 bases and the J gene lost 2 bases, with 10 bases spanning the gap. There are 14 residues in the CDR3. The germline V gene encodes CDR1 MNHEY and CDR2 SMNVEV (reference sequence). The CDR3: CASSFGQTNTEAFF. The DNA for the CDR3 is TGTGCCAGCAGTTTTGGACAGACCAACACTGAAGCTTTCTTT.

This clonotype was counted at least ten times. V usage is TRBV11-2 and J usage is TRBJ2-7, with TRBD2 matching 7 bases. Germline assignment: CDR1 SGHAT and CDR2 FQNNGV. CDR3 length equals 13 residues. Unmatched junction bases numbered 3, after V lost 4 bases and J lost 3 bases. The CDR3 DNA follows: TGTGCCAGCAGCTCTGGGAGGGACTACGAGCAGTACTTC. It encodes CASSSGRDYEQYF.